This TCR beta chain was captured by sequencing in a study of cytomegalovirus exposure and HLA in healthy donors. General study findings and limits: Trimming of TCR beta V- and J-genes showed a link, identified in a later analysis, to a missense DCLRE1C variant.

This clone has ten or more counts. The antigen is not known. The PCR used 60 Vbeta and 13 Jbeta primers. Here immunoSEQ multiplex PCR was the method, and the copy in TCRdb shows in-frame clones only, minus some. The repertoire has over 100,000 clones, roughly three quarters of them found once; the top ten carry 2.5% to 3%. The V gene's germline CDR1 is MNHEY and CDR2 SMNVEV (reference sequence). The ends were cut back, 7 bases at V and 0 bases at J, with 7 bases in the middle. The CDR3 covers 13 residues. The sample taken for sequencing was PBMCs. This clonotype was obtained from a woman between 18 and 30 years old in good health and CMV-seropositive. The chain uses TRBV27 and TRBJ2-4, with D unresolved. Here the CDR3 DNA reads TGTGCCAGCATTGAACTAGCCAAAAACATTCAGTACTTC. Amino acids: CASIELAKNIQYF.